These T cell receptor beta chains were read from a single sample in a study of cytomegalovirus exposure and HLA in healthy donors. Only in-frame clones appear in the TCRdb table, and some are missing; sequencing was by immunoSEQ multiplex PCR. This sample has over 100,000 clones, with about 80% found just once. The sample was PBMCs. The source of these receptors is a woman aged 50 to 60 in good health and CMV-seropositive. The CDR3 runs from the conserved cysteine through the conserved F or W. A D gene is named only where the DNA matches it firmly. The size field is filled for only some rows; it gives once, few, many or a size class.

clone size	V gene	J gene	D gene	CDR3 DNA	CDR3 protein
-	TRBV21-1	TRBJ2-5	-	TGTGCCAGCAGCAAGGGACAGGCCCAAGAGACCCAGTACTTC	CASSKGQAQETQYF
once	TRBV29-1	TRBJ2-7	-	TGCAGCGTCGTCGGGCTAGCAGACTACTACGAGCAGTACTTC	CSVVGLADYYEQYF
few	TRBV5-1	TRBJ2-7	TRBD2	TGCGCCAGCAGCCCTGGACTAGCTCCCTACGAGCAGTACTTC	CASSPGLAPYEQYF
-	TRBV7-8	TRBJ2-1	-	TGTGCCAGCAGCTTAGTTTCGACGGGAGAGCAGTTCTTC	CASSLVSTGEQFF
-	TRBV7-8	TRBJ1-3	TRBD1	TGTGCCAGCAGCTTAGACAGGGGTTGGGGAAACACCATATATTTT	CASSLDRGWGNTIYF
-	TRBV2	TRBJ1-5	-	TGTGCCAGCAGTGACCGACAGTATAGCAATCAGCCCCAGCATTTT	CASSDRQYSNQPQHF
-	TRBV6-5	TRBJ2-1	-	TGTGCCAGCAGTCAAGGACAACCCTCCTACAATGAGCAGTTCTTC	CASSQGQPSYNEQFF
-	TRBV5-1	TRBJ2-3	-	TGCGCCAGCAGCTTGGGGGTTCGAGCGGGTAGCGTAGATACGCAGTATTTT	CASSLGVRAGSVDTQYF
-	TRBV27	TRBJ2-5	TRBD2	TGTGCCAGCAGTTCGGGACTAGCGGGAGCCACGTACCAAGAGACCCAGTACTTC	CASSSGLAGATYQETQYF
-	TRBV6-5	TRBJ2-7	-	TGTGCCAGCAGTTATGGGCGGACTACCTACGAGCAGTACTTC	CASSYGRTTYEQYF
few	TRBV2	TRBJ2-7	-	TGTGCCAGCAGTGAAGCGGGGCCGGAGCAGGAGCAGTACTTC	CASSEAGPEQEQYF
-	TRBV5-1	TRBJ1-5	-	TGCGCCAGCAGCCTAGGACAGAGCAATCAGCCCCAGCATTTT	CASSLGQSNQPQHF
-	TRBV7-2	TRBJ1-3	-	TGTGCCAGCAGCTTAGCTCTTAGTGGAAACACCATATATTTT	CASSLALSGNTIYF
few	TRBV2	TRBJ2-7	TRBD2	TGTGCCAGCAGTGGTAGCGGGGGGCCCGCCGAGCAGTACTTC	CASSGSGGPAEQYF
-	TRBV25-1	TRBJ2-1	-	TGTGCCAGCAGTCCTGACGGGAACCCTTACAATGAGCAGTTCTTC	CASSPDGNPYNEQFF
-	TRBV7-6	TRBJ2-1	-	TGTGCCAGCAGCTTTTTTGGTGGTAGAGATGAGCAGTTCTTC	CASSFFGGRDEQFF
few	TRBV29-1	TRBJ2-1	-	TGCAGCGTTGAGGAAAACTGGGGGAGGAATGAGCAGTTCTTC	CSVEENWGRNEQFF
-	TRBV6-1	TRBJ1-1	-	TGTGCCAGCAGTGAATATTTCGGGGAAGGTGCTTTCTTT	CASSEYFGEGAFF
-	TRBV7-3	TRBJ2-7	-	TGTGCCAGCAGCCCAATCGGGACAAACACCTACGAGCAGTACTTC	CASSPIGTNTYEQYF
-	TRBV9	TRBJ1-2	-	TGTGCCGGCAGCTCCCGGGAGAGCGGCTACACCTTC	CAGSSRESGYTF
-	TRBV2	TRBJ1-6	-	TGTGCCAGCAGTGGGGCAGCCGGATTATATAATTCACCCCTCCACTTT	CASSGAAGLYNSPLHF
-	TRBV5-5	TRBJ2-5	-	TGTGCCAGCAGCTTCTCTGTACAAGAGACCCAGTACTTC	CASSFSVQETQYF
-	TRBV2	TRBJ2-7	TRBD1	TGTGCCAGCATAGGGACAGAGACCTACGAGCAGTACTTC	CASIGTETYEQYF
-	TRBV4-1	TRBJ1-6	-	TGCGCCAGCAGCCGGCCAGGTTCAGGCTCACCCCTCCACTTT	CASSRPGSGSPLHF
-	TRBV5-1	TRBJ1-1	TRBD1	TGCGCCAGCAGCCGACAGGGATTCGCCGAAGCTTTCTTT	CASSRQGFAEAFF
-	TRBV18	TRBJ2-1	TRBD1	TGTGCCAGCTCACCAACCGACAGGGAATATGAGCAGTTCTTC	CASSPTDREYEQFF
-	TRBV11-2	TRBJ2-7	TRBD1	TGTGCCAGCAGCTCTCCGAGGGGGCACGAGCAGTACTTC	CASSSPRGHEQYF
-	TRBV5-4	TRBJ2-3	-	TGTGCCAGCAGCTCAATACGGGACTCTCGCACAGATACGCAGTATTTT	CASSSIRDSRTDTQYF
-	TRBV19	TRBJ2-7	-	TGTGCCAGTAGTATAGTGGGCCAGGCAAACTACGAGCAGTACTTC	CASSIVGQANYEQYF
few	TRBV6-1	TRBJ2-1	TRBD1	TGTGCCAGCAGCCCGACAGGGGCCGGAGACAATGAGCAGTTCTTC	CASSPTGAGDNEQFF
-	TRBV19	TRBJ1-5	-	TGTGCCAGTAGTATTGGGGGCCCCGGGCAGCCCCAGCATTTT	CASSIGGPGQPQHF
once	TRBV4-2	TRBJ2-3	TRBD2	TGTGCCAGCGATCCGGGGGGGGATACGCAGTATTTT	CASDPGGDTQYF
once	TRBV7-8	TRBJ1-1	TRBD1	TGTGCCAGCAGCTTAGGGGACAGGGGGACTGAAGCTTTCTTT	CASSLGDRGTEAFF
-	TRBV5-6	TRBJ2-7	-	TGTGCCAGCAGCTTGGGGACAATCAACGGGGAGCAGTACTTC	CASSLGTINGEQYF
few	TRBV10-3	TRBJ2-1	TRBD1	TGTGCCATCAGTGAGTCAGGGGGCGCCTACAATGAGCAGTTCTTC	CAISESGGAYNEQFF
-	TRBV2	TRBJ1-5	TRBD1	TGTGCCAGCAGTGGTCGCCAGGGGGACAAGCCCCAGCATTTT	CASSGRQGDKPQHF